This T cell receptor (beta chain) originates from a study of T cell clonality in common variable immunodeficiency. General study findings and limits: TCRbeta clonality was increased in CVID versus healthy controls.

Control and CVID samples contributed equal amounts of genomic DNA. This table comes from immunoSEQ multiplex PCR, and its TCRdb copy is limited to in-frame clones, with some not included. This sample carries tens of thousands of clones, none of them present only once. Germline CDR1 and CDR2: LGHNA and YNFKEQ. CDR3 length equals 20 residues. Most patients and controls had Caucasian heritage. Each donor provided about 5 to 9 ml of heparinized whole blood. This clone was observed at least ten times. Its antigen is currently unknown. The observed sequence ends 3 residues before the CDR3 terminus, with the missing tail filled in from the germline J gene.

This sequence was found in a person aged 18 to 70 in good health. Sequencing used peripheral blood mononuclear cells. This chain uses TRBV4-2 with TRBJ2-3, with D possibly being TRBD1 (7 bases). The CDR3 region is CASSQRQGGQTISNRETQYF. The sequenced CDR3 bases are TGTGCCAGCAGCCAGAGACAGGGAGGACAGACTATATCCAATAGAGAGACG.